This TCR beta chain stems from a study of control samples from healthy donors and cancer patients (dated by TCRdb to about 2020). The V end gives up 4 bases and the J end 2 bases, leaving 9 bases in the junction not matched to a gene. From the cysteine through the phenylalanine, the CDR3 covers 16 amino acids. The only DNA kept is the CDR3, 48 bases in frame from the first base. The germline V gene specifies SGHRS as CDR1 and YFSETQ as CDR2. Worth noting for this clone: Its antigen remains undetermined. Qualities for individual bases were not recorded, and no much larger clone is one base off.

Libraries were made using the immunoSEQ multiplex PCR assay. TCRdb took over this immuneACCESS table, retaining in-frame rearrangements with V and J assigned. Such tables are incomplete; in checked studies, under half of the missing clones stem from an unresolved V gene, and the remainder is unexplained. The sample contains 170,000 or so clones, more than 85% of them found a single time. The biggest ten clones account for roughly 2.1% of the sample. The TCR sequence derives from a middle-aged woman in good health. The sequenced sample consisted of blood. The V and J genes are TRBV5-1 and TRBJ2-7, with 10 central nucleotides matching TRBD1. Here the CDR3 is given as CASSPTLGQGTYEQYF. In nucleotides, the sequence is TGCGCCAGCAGCCCCACTCTGGGACAGGGGACCTACGAGCAGTACTTC.